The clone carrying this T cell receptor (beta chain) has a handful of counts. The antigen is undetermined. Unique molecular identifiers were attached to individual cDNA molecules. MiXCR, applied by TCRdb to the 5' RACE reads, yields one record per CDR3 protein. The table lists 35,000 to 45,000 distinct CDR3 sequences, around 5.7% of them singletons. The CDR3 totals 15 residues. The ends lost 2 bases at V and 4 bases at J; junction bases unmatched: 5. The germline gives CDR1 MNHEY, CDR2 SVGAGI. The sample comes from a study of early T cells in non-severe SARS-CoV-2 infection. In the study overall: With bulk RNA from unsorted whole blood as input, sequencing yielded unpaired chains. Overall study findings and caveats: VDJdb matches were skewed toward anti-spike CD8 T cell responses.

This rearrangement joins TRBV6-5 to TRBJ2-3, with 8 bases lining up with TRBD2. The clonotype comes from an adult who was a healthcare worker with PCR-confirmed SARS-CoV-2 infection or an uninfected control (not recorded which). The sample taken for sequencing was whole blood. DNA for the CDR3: TGTGCCAGCAGTTACAGGAGGACTAGCTCAGATACGCAGTATTTT. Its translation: CASSYRRTSSDTQYF.